The clone carrying this T cell receptor beta chain was detected a few times. Its antigen remains unidentified. This sample is drawn from a study of cytomegalovirus exposure and HLA in healthy donors. The CDR3 is 14 amino acids. V shed 4 bases, J shed 4 bases, and the junction held 3 bases outside the gene matches. Per germline, CDR1 KGHSH and CDR2 LQKENI. PCR involved 60 Vbeta and 13 Jbeta primers. Assay: immunoSEQ multiplex PCR; the TCRdb copy retains only in-frame clones and omits some. The repertoire holds about 150,000 clones, with 60% to 80% as singletons. Overall study results and limits: The authors later found HLA-associated TCR beta chains more clonally expanded than equally common others.

Material: PBMCs. The TCR originated in a woman in her 50s in good health and CMV-seropositive. This chain uses TRBV18 with TRBJ1-1, with 10 bases matching TRBD1. CDR3 bases: TGTGCCAGCTCACAGGGACAGGGGTTCACTGAAGCTTTCTTT. It yields the protein CASSQGQGFTEAFF.